This T cell receptor beta chain was obtained from a study of PD-1 blockade in classical Hodgkin lymphoma. Sequenced by immunoSEQ multiplex PCR; TCRdb stores in-frame clones only, minus some. The repertoire includes tens of thousands of clones, around 87% of them detected once, and over 12% sits in the top ten. Study-wide results and caveats: The study found that TCR diversity rose significantly by C4D1 in CD4+ but not CD8+ cells. Reports indicated that newly diagnosed patients had lower baseline TCR diversity than healthy donors did.

Trimming took off 3 bases at V and 3 bases at J, with 14 bases between the two ends. Per the germline V gene, CDR1 is SEHNR and CDR2 is FQNEAQ (reference sequence). The CDR3 covers 15 residues. Autologous stem cell transplantation was followed by relapse in every patient, and brentuximab vedotin exposure varied. Complete response, partial response or progressive disease was recorded as best response. This clone is a singleton in its sample. Its antigen remains unidentified. The material was peripheral blood mononuclear cells (PBMCs), obtained at baseline. The origin of this receptor is a human donor with classical Hodgkin lymphoma. The rearrangement uses TRBV7-9 and TRBJ2-5; D possibly corresponds to TRBD2 (5 bases). The CDR3 DNA reads TGTGCCAGCAGCTTCCTAGTAAAGAGGGAAGAGACCCAGTACTTC. Translation: CASSFLVKREETQYF.